Listed below are T cell receptor beta chains from one sample, sequenced in a study of blood T cell repertoires in COVID-19. Clones were sequenced by immunoSEQ multiplex PCR, and TCRdb holds only the in-frame ones, with some missing. The table shows about 220,000 clones, with 85% to 90% occurring only once. Specimen: PBMCs or T cells enriched from blood (not recorded which). The receptors shown here come from a woman aged 18-29 years in a cohort exposed to, infected with or recovered from COVID-19 (not recorded which). The CDR3 runs from the conserved cysteine through the conserved F or W. The D gene is left open where the match is weak. The size of a clone is reported for some rows only, either as once, few or many, or as a class for expanded clones.

v_gene	j_gene	d_gene	abundance	CDR3aa	CDR3nt
TRBV27	TRBJ1-5	TRBD1	-	CASSPRPRGAYQPQHF	TGTGCCAGCAGTCCACGACCCAGGGGGGCCTATCAGCCCCAGCATTTT
TRBV5-6	TRBJ1-1	TRBD1	-	CASSSGQPNTEAFF	TGTGCCAGCAGTTCGGGACAGCCGAACACTGAAGCTTTCTTT
TRBV9	TRBJ1-2	TRBD1	-	CASSVGGQGTNYGYTF	TGTGCCAGCAGCGTAGGGGGACAGGGTACAAACTATGGCTACACCTTC
TRBV5-5	TRBJ1-4	-	-	CASSFEGRIGEKLFF	TGTGCCAGCAGCTTCGAGGGCAGGATAGGTGAAAAACTGTTTTTT
TRBV27	TRBJ1-6	TRBD1	-	CASSFTNRGLTPYYNSPLHF	TGTGCCAGCAGTTTCACGAACAGGGGGCTCACCCCCTACTATAATTCACCCCTCCACTTT
TRBV6-2/TRBV6-3	TRBJ2-7	TRBD2	-	CASSPTPSGLAGLSSYEQYF	TGTGCCAGCAGTCCCACCCCCTCGGGACTAGCGGGCCTCAGCTCCTACGAGCAGTACTTC
TRBV13	TRBJ2-4	-	-	CASRPRSRANIQYF	TGTGCCAGCAGGCCTAGGTCCAGGGCTAACATTCAGTACTTC
TRBV28	TRBJ1-5	-	-	CASSSPGKANQPQHF	TGTGCCAGCAGTTCCCCAGGGAAGGCCAATCAGCCCCAGCATTTT
TRBV9	TRBJ1-6	-	once	CASSPKGEGYNSPLHF	TGTGCCAGCAGCCCCAAGGGGGAGGGCTATAATTCACCCCTCCACTTT
TRBV5-1	TRBJ2-1	TRBD2	-	CASSLEAGGSYNEQFF	TGCGCCAGCAGCTTGGAGGCGGGGGGCTCCTACAATGAGCAGTTCTTC
TRBV28	TRBJ2-2	TRBD2	-	CATPAGGTTGELFF	TGTGCCACCCCAGCGGGAGGGACGACCGGGGAGCTGTTTTTT
TRBV18	TRBJ1-1	TRBD1	-	CASSHPGQGAFRNTEAFF	TGTGCCAGCTCGCACCCGGGACAGGGGGCGTTTCGGAACACTGAAGCTTTCTTT
TRBV30	TRBJ2-2	-	few	CAWSFPGYTGELFF	TGTGCCTGGAGTTTCCCGGGGTACACCGGGGAGCTGTTTTTT
TRBV5-6	TRBJ2-3	TRBD1	-	CASSWDRGGTDTQYF	TGTGCCAGCAGCTGGGACAGGGGAGGAACAGATACGCAGTATTTT
TRBV29-1	TRBJ2-2	TRBD2	once	CSVESAGGPWNTGELFF	TGCAGCGTTGAATCAGCGGGAGGGCCTTGGAACACCGGGGAGCTGTTTTTT
TRBV19	TRBJ1-2	-	-	CASSLAGYGYTF	TGTGCCAGTAGTTTGGCTGGCTATGGCTACACCTTC
TRBV6-5	TRBJ1-1	-	-	CASSYSFSTEAFF	TGTGCCAGCAGTTACTCCTTCAGCACTGAAGCTTTCTTT
TRBV11-3	TRBJ2-7	-	-	CASSLGPRITNGEYEQYF	TGTGCCAGCAGCTTGGGTCCGCGGATTACGAACGGGGAGTACGAGCAGTACTTC
TRBV7-6	TRBJ2-1	TRBD2	-	CASSLDSGNPHNEQFF	TGTGCCAGCAGCTTAGATAGCGGGAACCCCCACAATGAGCAGTTCTTC
TRBV6-5	TRBJ1-5	-	-	CASTEQGADQPQHF	TGTGCCAGCACCGAACAAGGGGCCGATCAGCCCCAGCATTTT
TRBV10-3	TRBJ1-5	-	-	CAISDGPGNNQPQHF	TGTGCCATCAGTGATGGCCCGGGGAACAATCAGCCCCAGCATTTT
TRBV3-1/TRBV3-2	TRBJ1-5	TRBD1	-	CASSQATGTNQPQHF	TGTGCCAGCAGCCAAGCGACAGGGACGAATCAGCCCCAGCATTTT
TRBV4-1	TRBJ1-5	-	-	CASSQDFSTRSQHF	TGCGCCAGCAGCCAAGATTTCTCAACGCGGTCCCAGCATTTT
TRBV29-1	TRBJ1-2	-	-	CSAPDSNYGYTF	TGCAGCGCCCCGGACAGCAACTATGGCTACACCTTC
TRBV9	TRBJ2-1	-	-	CASSQNIQGNNEQFF	TGTGCCAGCAGTCAAAATATCCAGGGCAACAATGAGCAGTTCTTC
TRBV5-1	TRBJ2-7	-	few	CASSLGTESFHEQYF	TGCGCCAGCAGCTTGGGGACAGAGTCTTTCCACGAGCAGTACTTC